This TCR beta chain stems from a study of identical twins' blood T cells. This clonotype was counted between two and nine times. Its antigen is as yet unknown. Each TCR cDNA library carried sample-specific barcodes on both ends. Authors' analysis steps: Per-library CDR3 reads ranged about 2.2 to 3.6 million; clonotypes, ~90,000 to ~550,000. TCRdb analysed the 5' RACE reads with MiXCR anew, one entry per CDR3 protein. In this record, the V and J calls reflect TCRdb's handling and not the investigators' own analysis. The data contain fewer than 450,000 distinct CDR3 sequences, around 30% of them singletons. Trimming shortened V by 1 base and J by 5 bases, and 24 bases separated the two germline ends. This CDR3 has 19 amino acids. Germline V gene lookup returns CDR1 MGHDK and CDR2 SYGVNS. Points from the study as a whole: Shared environment remains a possible cause of twin similarity. Mainly, cloneset size products determined shared clonotypes, twins included.

This sequence joins TRBV25-1 and TRBJ2-1; D is possibly TRBD1 (6 bases). The receptor was derived from a woman aged 18-55 years in good health. The sample taken for sequencing was PBMCs. CDR3 protein: CASSESGRGPESVDNEQFF. The DNA for the CDR3 is TGTGCCAGCAGTGAATCGGGCAGGGGCCCTGAATCTGTTGACAATGAGCAGTTCTTC. Full variable domain (remainder filled in from reference TRBV25-1 and TRBJ2-1): EADIYQTPRYLVIGTGKKITLECSQTMGHDKMYWYQQDPGMELHLIHYSYGVNSTEKGDLSSESTVSRIRTEHFPLTLESARPSHTSQYLCASSESGRGPESVDNEQFFGPGTRLTVL.